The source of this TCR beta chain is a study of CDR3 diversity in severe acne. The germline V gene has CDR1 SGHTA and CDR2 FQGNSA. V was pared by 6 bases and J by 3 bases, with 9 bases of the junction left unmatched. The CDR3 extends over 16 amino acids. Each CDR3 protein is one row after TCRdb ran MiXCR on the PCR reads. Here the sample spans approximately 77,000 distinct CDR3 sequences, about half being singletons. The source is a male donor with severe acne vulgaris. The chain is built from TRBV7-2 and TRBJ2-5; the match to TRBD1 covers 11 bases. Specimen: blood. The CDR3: CASSFHPGQGEETQYF. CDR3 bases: TGTGCCAGCAGTTTTCATCCGGGACAGGGGGAAGAGACCCAGTACTTC.